This TCR beta chain was retrieved from a study of blood T cell repertoires in COVID-19. The age range of participants was about 18 to 95 years, with residence in 20 to 25 US areas. Cohort assignment relied on participant-reported clinical history. Germline V CDR1 and CDR2: MNHNY, SVGAGI (reference sequence). J was trimmed by 10 bases and V by 5 bases; bases with no gene match: 21. The CDR3 spans 19 residues. Per the authors' pipeline: Amplification from reference gene primers served as the basis for estimated nucleated cell counts. TCRdb keeps only in-frame clones here, not all; method: immunoSEQ multiplex PCR. V and J calls and clone size come straight from that table; D and trimming were deduced from the DNA. The data contain roughly 400,000 clones, more than 85% of them singletons.

The chain uses TRBV6-6 and TRBJ1-6; 9 bases agree with TRBD1. Material: PBMCs or T cells enriched from blood (not recorded which). This clonotype originated in a woman aged 40 to 50 who had been exposed to COVID-19. The CDR3 reads CASSPLTGGAEIGESPLHF. Here the CDR3 DNA reads TGTGCCAGCAGTCCCCTCACAGGGGGCGCAGAAATAGGCGAATCACCCCTCCACTTT.